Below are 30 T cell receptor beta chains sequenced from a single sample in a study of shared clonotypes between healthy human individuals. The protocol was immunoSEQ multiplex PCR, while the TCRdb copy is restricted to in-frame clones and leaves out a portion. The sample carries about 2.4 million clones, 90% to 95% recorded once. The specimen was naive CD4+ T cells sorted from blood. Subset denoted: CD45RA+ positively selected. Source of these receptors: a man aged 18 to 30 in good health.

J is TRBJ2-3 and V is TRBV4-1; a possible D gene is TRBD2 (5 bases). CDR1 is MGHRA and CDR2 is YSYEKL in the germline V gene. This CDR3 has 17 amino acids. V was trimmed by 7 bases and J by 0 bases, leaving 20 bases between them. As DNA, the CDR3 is TGCGCCAGCAAGGAGGACGTGGCTCGTTGGAGCACAGATACGCAGTATTTT. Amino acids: CASKEDVARWSTDTQYF.

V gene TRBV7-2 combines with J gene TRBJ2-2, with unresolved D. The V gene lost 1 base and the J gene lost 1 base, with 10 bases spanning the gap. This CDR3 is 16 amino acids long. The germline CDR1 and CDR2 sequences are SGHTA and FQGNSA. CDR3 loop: CASSLGAGLNTGELFF. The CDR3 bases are TGTGCCAGCAGCTTAGGGGCTGGCTTGAACACCGGGGAGCTGTTTTTT. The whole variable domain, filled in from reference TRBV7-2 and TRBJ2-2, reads GAGVSQSPSNKVTEKGKDVELRCDPISGHTALYWYRQSLGQGLEFLIYFQGNSAPDKSGLPSDRFSAERTGGSVSTLTIQRTQQEDSAVYLCASSLGAGLNTGELFFGEGSRLTVL.

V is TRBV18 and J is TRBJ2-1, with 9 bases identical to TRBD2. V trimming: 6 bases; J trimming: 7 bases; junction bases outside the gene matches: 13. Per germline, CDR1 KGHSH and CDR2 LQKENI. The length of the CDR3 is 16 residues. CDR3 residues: CASSLLELAGLNEQFF. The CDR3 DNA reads TGTGCCAGCTCCCTGCTGGAACTAGCGGGCCTTAATGAGCAGTTCTTC. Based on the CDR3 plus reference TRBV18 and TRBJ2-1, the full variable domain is NAGVMQNPRHLVRRRGQEARLRCSPMKGHSHVYWYRQLPEEGLKFMVYLQKENIIDESGMPKERFSAEFPKEGPSILRIQQVVRGDSAAYFCASSLLELAGLNEQFFGPGTRLTVL.

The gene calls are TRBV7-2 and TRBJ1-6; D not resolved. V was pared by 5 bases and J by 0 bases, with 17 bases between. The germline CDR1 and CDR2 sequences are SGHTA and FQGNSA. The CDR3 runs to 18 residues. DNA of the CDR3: TGTGCCAGCAGCCCAGCCTTGACACGAGGCTCCTATAATTCACCCCTCCACTTT. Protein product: CASSPALTRGSYNSPLHF.

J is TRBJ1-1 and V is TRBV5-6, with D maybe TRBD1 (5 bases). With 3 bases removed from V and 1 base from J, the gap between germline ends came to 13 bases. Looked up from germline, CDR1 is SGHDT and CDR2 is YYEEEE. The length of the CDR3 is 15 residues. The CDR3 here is CASSSLTEGNTEAFF. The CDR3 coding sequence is TGTGCCAGCAGCTCGTTGACAGAGGGGAACACTGAAGCTTTCTTT.

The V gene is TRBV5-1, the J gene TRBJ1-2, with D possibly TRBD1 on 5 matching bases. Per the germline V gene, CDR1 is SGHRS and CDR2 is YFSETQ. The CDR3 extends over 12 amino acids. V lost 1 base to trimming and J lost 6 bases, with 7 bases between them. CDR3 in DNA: TGCGCCAGCAGCTTGTGGGGGAATGGCTACACCTTC. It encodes CASSLWGNGYTF.

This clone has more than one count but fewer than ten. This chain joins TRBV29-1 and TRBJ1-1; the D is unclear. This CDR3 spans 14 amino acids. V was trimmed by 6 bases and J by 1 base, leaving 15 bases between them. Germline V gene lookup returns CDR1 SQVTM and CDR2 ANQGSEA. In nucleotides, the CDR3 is TGCAGCGTAGAGCGGGTCTTAGCGAACACTGAAGCTTTCTTT. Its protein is CSVERVLANTEAFF.

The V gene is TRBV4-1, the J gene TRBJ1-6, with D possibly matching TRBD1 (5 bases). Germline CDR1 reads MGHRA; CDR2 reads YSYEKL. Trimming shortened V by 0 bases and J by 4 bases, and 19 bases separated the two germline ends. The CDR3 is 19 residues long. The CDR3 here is CASSQEGLEGLGYNSPLHF. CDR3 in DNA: TGCGCCAGCAGCCAAGAAGGGTTGGAGGGGTTGGGATATAATTCACCCCTCCACTTT.

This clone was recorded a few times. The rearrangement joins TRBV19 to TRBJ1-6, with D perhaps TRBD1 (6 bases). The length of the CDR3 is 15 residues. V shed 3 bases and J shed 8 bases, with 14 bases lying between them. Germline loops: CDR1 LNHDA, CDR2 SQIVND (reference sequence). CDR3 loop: CASSIPGQFHSPLHF. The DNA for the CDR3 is TGTGCCAGTAGTATCCCCGGACAGTTTCATTCACCCCTCCACTTT.

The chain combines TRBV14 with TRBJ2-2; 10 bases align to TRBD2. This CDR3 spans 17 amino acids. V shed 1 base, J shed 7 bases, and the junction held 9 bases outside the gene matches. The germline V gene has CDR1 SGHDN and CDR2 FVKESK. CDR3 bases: TGTGCCAGCAGCCAAGTTACCAGCGGGAGGGCCAACGGGGAGCTGTTTTTT. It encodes CASSQVTSGRANGELFF.

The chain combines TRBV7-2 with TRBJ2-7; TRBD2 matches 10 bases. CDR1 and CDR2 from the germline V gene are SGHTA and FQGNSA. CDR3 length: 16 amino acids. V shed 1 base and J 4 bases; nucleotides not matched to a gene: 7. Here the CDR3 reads CASSLGTGLAKYEQYF. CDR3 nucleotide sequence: TGTGCCAGCAGCTTAGGGACGGGACTAGCGAAGTACGAGCAGTACTTC.

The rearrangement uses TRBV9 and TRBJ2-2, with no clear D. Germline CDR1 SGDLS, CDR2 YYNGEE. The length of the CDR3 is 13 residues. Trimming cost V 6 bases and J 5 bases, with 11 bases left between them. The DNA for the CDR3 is TGTGCCAGCACACGGTTAGGGACCGGGGAGCTGTTTTTT. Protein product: CASTRLGTGELFF.

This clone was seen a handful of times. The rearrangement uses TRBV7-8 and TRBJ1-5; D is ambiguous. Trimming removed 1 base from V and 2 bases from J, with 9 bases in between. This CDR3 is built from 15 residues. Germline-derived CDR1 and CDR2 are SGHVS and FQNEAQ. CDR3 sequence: CASSLVITGNQPQHF. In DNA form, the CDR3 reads TGTGCCAGCAGCTTAGTTATTACAGGCAATCAGCCCCAGCATTTT.

The CDR3 nucleotides are TGTGCCAGCAGCTTGGCCGCGGGCTCCCTCGGGGGGGACCAGTACTTC. It encodes CASSLAAGSLGGDQYF. The chain couples TRBV5-4 to TRBJ2-5; 8 nucleotides match TRBD2. This CDR3 is 16 amino acids long. Germline V lookup: CDR1 SGHNT, CDR2 YYREEE (reference sequence). With 0 bases clipped from V and 10 bases from J, the junction kept 14 bases outside the gene matches. Full variable domain (outside the CDR3, taken from reference TRBV5-4 and TRBJ2-5): ETGVTQSPTHLIKTRGQQVTLRCSSQSGHNTVSWYQQALGQGPQFIFQYYREEENGRGNFPPRFSGLQFPNYSSELNVNALELDDSALYLCASSLAAGSLGGDQYFGPGTRLLVL.

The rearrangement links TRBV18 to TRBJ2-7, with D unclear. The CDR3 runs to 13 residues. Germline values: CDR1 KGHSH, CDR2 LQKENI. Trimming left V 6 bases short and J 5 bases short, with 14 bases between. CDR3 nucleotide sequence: TGTGCCAGCTCGAGTAGTTATATCGACGAGCAGTACTTC. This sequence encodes CASSSSYIDEQYF.

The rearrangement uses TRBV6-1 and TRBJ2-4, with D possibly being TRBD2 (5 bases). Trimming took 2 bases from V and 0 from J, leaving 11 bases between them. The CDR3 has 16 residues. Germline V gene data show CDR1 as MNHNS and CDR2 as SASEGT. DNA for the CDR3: TGTGCCAGCAGTGAAAGTGGCGGACTAGCCAAAAACATTCAGTACTTC. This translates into CASSESGGLAKNIQYF.

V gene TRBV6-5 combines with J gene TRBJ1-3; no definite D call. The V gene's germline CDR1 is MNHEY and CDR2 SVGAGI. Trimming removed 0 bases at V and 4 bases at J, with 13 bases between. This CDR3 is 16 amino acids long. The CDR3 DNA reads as TGTGCCAGCAGTTACTCGATTTCCACGGGAGGAAACACCATATATTTT. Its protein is CASSYSISTGGNTIYF.

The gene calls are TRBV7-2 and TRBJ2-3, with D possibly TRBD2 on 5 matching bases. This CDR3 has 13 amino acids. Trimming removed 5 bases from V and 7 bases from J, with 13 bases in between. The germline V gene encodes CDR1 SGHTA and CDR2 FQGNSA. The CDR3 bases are TGTGCCAGCAGCCCCGGACGGGATCATACGCAGTATTTT. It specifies CASSPGRDHTQYF.

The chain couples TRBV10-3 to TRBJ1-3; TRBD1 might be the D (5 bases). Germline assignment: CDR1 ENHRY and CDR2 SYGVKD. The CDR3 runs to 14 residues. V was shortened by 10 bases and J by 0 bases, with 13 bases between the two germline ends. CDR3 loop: CASGDGASGNTIYF. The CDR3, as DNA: TGTGCCAGCGGGGACGGTGCCTCTGGAAACACCATATATTTT.

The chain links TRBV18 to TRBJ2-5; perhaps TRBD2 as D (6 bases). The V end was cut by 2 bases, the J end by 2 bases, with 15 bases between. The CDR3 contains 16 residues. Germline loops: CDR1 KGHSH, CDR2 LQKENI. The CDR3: CASSPTASDYQETQYF. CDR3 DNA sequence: TGTGCCAGCTCACCAACGGCTAGCGATTATCAAGAGACCCAGTACTTC.

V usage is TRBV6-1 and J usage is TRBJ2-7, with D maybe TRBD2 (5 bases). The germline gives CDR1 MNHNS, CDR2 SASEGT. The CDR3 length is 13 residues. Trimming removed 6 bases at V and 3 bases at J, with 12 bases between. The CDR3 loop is CASRTTSYYEQYF. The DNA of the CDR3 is TGTGCCAGCAGGACTACCTCCTACTACGAGCAGTACTTC.

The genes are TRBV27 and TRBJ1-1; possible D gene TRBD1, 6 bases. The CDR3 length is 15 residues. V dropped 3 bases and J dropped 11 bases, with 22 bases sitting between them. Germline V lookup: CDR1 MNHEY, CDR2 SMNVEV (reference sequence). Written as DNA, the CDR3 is TGTGCCAGCAGTTTCTCCGCCGGGACACCAGAAAAGGCTTTCTTT. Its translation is CASSFSAGTPEKAFF.

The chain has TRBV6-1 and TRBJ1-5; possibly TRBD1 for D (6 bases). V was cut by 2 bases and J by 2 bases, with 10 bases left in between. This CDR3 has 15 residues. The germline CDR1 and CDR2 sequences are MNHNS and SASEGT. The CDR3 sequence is CASSESGGRNQPQHF. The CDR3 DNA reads TGTGCCAGCAGTGAATCCGGGGGCCGCAATCAGCCCCAGCATTTT.

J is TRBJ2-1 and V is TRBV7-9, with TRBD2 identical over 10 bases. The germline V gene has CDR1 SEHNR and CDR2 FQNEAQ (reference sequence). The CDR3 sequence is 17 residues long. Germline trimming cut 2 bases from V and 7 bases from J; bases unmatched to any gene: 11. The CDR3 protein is CASSLIPAGGPRNEQFF. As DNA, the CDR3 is TGTGCCAGCAGCTTAATCCCAGCGGGAGGGCCCCGGAATGAGCAGTTCTTC.

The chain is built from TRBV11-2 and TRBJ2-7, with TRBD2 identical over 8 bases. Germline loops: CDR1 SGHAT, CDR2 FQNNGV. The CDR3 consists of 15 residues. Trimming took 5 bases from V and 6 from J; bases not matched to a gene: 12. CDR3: CASSPGTSRGAEQYF. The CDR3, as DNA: TGTGCCAGCAGCCCCGGGACTAGTAGAGGGGCCGAGCAGTACTTC.

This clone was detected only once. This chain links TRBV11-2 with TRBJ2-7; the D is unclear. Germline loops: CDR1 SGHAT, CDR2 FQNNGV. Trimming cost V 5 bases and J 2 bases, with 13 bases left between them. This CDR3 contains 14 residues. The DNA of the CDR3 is TGTGCCAGCAGCGAGCGACTGTTTGCCTACGAGCAGTACTTC. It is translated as CASSERLFAYEQYF.

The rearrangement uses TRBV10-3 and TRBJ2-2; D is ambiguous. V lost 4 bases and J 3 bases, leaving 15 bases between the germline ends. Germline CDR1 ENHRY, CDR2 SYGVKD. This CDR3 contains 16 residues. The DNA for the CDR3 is TGTGCCATCAGTGGAACCGCGCAGCTTTACACCGGGGAGCTGTTTTTT. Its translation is CAISGTAQLYTGELFF.

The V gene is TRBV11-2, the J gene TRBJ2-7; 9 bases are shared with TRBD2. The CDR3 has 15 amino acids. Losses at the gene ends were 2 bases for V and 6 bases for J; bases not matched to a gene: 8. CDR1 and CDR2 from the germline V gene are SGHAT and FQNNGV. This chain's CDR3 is CASSLSGTSNLEQYF. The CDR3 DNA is TGTGCCAGCAGCTTATCCGGGACTAGCAATCTCGAGCAGTACTTC.

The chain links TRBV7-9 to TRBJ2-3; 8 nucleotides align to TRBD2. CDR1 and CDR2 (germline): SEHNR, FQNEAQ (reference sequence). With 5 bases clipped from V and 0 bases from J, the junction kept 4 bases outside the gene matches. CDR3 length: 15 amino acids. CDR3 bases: TGTGCCAGCAGCAAACGGGGGGGAAGCACAGATACGCAGTATTTT. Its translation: CASSKRGGSTDTQYF.

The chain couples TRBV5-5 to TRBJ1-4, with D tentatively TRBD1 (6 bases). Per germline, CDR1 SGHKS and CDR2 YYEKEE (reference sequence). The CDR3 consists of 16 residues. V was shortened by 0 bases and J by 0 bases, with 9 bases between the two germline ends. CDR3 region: CASSLGQATTNEKLFF. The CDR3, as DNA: TGTGCCAGCAGCTTGGGACAGGCTACAACTAATGAAAAACTGTTTTTT.